This is a list of T cell receptor beta chains from one sample in a study of human T cells and chemical hapten exposure. TCRdb reprocessed the RACE reads with MiXCR, giving one entry per CDR3 protein. The sample contains more than 55,000 distinct CDR3 sequences, 11% of which appear only once. The sequences come from whole blood, collected in connection with sensitization to the hapten diphenylcyclopropenone (DPC). The receptors were sampled from a woman aged 40-49 years with alopecia areata. Some clones in this sample may be carry-over from other donors' samples. Both conserved end residues are part of each CDR3.

>TRBJ2-4|TRBV3-1
CASSRDSVKNIQYF
>TRBJ1-1|TRBV6-2/TRBV6-3
CASSWTSSTEAFF
>TRBJ1-6|TRBV5-1
CASSLERTTSLHF
>TRBJ2-7|TRBV28
CASSFLSYEQYF
>TRBJ1-2|TRBV5-5
CASSPGTGPYGYTF
>TRBJ2-5|TRBV5-1
CASSLIGTSSGETQYF
>TRBJ2-5|TRBV15
CATSRDELAEETQYF
>TRBJ2-1|TRBV2
CASSRGGIQFF
>TRBJ2-7|TRBV11-2
CASSLAWTGGYEQYF
>TRBJ2-1|TRBV19
CASSRRTVGVSYNEQFF
>TRBJ1-1|TRBV6-1
CASRVVGNTEAFF
>TRBJ2-1|TRBV20-1
CSAGGINNEQFF
>TRBJ2-7|TRBV7-2
CASSLGQVVQYF
>TRBJ2-1|TRBV25-1
CASSQDGGYYNEQFF
>TRBJ2-3|TRBV7-2
CASSLQGGDTQYF
>TRBJ1-1|TRBV12-3/TRBV12-4
CASSLALTPKAFF
>TRBJ1-6|TRBV5-1
CASSLPGANSPLHF
>TRBJ1-1|TRBV30
CAWSFKTGGTEAFF
>TRBJ1-1|TRBV12-3/TRBV12-4
CASSWGAGGTEAFF
>TRBJ2-2|TRBV12-3/TRBV12-4
CASSPRQGTGELFF
>TRBJ1-1|TRBV11-2
CATSAGVPGTEAFF
>TRBJ2-5|TRBV11-2
CASSLQSTANLAQYF
>TRBJ2-3|TRBV6-4
CASSVSQGDTQYF
>TRBJ2-5|TRBV14
CASGASQEETQYF
>TRBJ1-1|TRBV18
CASSPIVEGEAFF
>TRBJ2-7|TRBV7-2
CASSPGTSGMSSYEQYF
>TRBJ1-2|TRBV3-1
CASSHPGRNYGYTF
>TRBJ1-1|TRBV11-2
CASSSRQGLGTEAFF
>TRBJ1-1|TRBV11-2
CASSPPQENTEAFF
>TRBJ2-5|TRBV12-3/TRBV12-4
CASSSFRTSEGTQYF
>TRBJ1-5|TRBV19
CASQTGAIDQPQHF
>TRBJ2-3|TRBV20-1
CSAPWLAGGFGNTQYF
>TRBJ1-5|TRBV30
CAWSERTGNYQPQHF
>TRBJ1-1|TRBV10-1
CASRQPMNTEAFF
>TRBJ2-1|TRBV5-1
CASSQGLALPEFF